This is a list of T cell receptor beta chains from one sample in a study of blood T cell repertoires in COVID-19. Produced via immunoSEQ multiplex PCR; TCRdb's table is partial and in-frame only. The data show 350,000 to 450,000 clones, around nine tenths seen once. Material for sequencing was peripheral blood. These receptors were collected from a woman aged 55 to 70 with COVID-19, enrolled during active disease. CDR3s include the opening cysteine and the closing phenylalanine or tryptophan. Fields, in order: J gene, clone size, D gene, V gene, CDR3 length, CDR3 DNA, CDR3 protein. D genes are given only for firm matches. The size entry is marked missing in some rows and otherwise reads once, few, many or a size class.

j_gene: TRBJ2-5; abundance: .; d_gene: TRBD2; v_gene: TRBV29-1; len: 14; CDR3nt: TGCAGCGTTGAACTAGCGGCAACTCAAGAGACCCAGTACTTC; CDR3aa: CSVELAATQETQYF
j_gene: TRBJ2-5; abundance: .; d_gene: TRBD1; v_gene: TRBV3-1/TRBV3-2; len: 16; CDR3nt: TGTGCCAGCAGTCGTAGAACCGGGACAGGAAAAGAGACCCAGTACTTC; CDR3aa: CASSRRTGTGKETQYF
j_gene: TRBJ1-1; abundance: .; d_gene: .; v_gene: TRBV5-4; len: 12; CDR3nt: TGTGCCAGCAGCTATATGACAGCTGAAGCTTTCTTT; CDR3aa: CASSYMTAEAFF
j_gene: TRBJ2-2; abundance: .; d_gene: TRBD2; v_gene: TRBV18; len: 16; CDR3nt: TGTGCCAGCTCACCCGGGACTAGCGGAACCCCCGGGGAGCTGTTTTTT; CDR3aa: CASSPGTSGTPGELFF
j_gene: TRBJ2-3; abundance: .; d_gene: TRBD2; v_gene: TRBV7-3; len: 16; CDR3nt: TGTGCCAGCAGCCGACGGAGTAGCGGGGGTGCAGATACGCAGTATTTT; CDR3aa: CASSRRSSGGADTQYF
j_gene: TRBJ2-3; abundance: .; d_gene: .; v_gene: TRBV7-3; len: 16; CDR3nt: TGTGCCAGCAGCGCCCGGGGTCAAGGGAACACAGATACGCAGTATTTT; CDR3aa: CASSARGQGNTDTQYF
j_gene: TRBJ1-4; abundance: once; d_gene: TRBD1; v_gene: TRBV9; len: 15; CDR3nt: TGTGCCAGCAGCACCTCAGGGGGCGCGGATGAAAAACTGTTTTTT; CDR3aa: CASSTSGGADEKLFF
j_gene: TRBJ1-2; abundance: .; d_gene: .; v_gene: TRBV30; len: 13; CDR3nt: TGTGCCTGGAAGGTCCAGGGGAACTATGGCTACACCTTC; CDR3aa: CAWKVQGNYGYTF
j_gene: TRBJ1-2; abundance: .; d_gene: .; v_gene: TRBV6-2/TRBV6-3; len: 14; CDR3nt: TGTGCCAGCAGTTACCCCTACGAGGCTTATGGCTACACCTTC; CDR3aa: CASSYPYEAYGYTF
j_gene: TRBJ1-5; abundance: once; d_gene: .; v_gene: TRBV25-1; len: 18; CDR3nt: TGTGCCAGCAGTGGGACAGTTCAACTACCGAGGAGCAATCAGCCCCAGCATTTT; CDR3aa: CASSGTVQLPRSNQPQHF
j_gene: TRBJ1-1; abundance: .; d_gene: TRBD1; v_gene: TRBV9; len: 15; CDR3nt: TGTGCCAGCAGCCCCCACAGGGACAGGGGGCCGTGGGCTTTCTTT; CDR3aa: CASSPHRDRGPWAFF
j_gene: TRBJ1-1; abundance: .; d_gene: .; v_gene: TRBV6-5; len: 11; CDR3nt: TGTGCCAGCAATACCGGGGCTGAAGCTTTCTTT; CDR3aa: CASNTGAEAFF
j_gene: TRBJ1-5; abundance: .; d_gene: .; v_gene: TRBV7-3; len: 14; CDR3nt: TGTGCCAGCAGTTTGGGGCCAGGGAACCAGCCCCAGCATTTT; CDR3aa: CASSLGPGNQPQHF
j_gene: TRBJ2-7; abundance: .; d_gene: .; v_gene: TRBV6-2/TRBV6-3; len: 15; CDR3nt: TGTGCCAGCAGTCGTGAGGAGGGCGTTGGCTACGAGCAGTACTTC; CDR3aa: CASSREEGVGYEQYF
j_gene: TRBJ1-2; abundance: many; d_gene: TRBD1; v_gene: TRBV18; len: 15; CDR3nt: TGTGCCAGCTCGCCCCGGGACAGGACTTTCTATGGCTACACCTTC; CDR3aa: CASSPRDRTFYGYTF
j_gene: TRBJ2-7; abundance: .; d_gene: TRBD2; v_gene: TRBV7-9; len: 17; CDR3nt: TGTGCCAGCAGCTTCGGGAATTGGGGGGGTAACACCTACGAGCAGTACTTC; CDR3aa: CASSFGNWGGNTYEQYF
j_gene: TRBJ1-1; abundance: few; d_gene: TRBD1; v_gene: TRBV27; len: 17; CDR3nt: TGTGCCAGCAGTTTATCCCTAAGGACAGGGGGCAGCGCTGAAGCTTTCTTT; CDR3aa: CASSLSLRTGGSAEAFF
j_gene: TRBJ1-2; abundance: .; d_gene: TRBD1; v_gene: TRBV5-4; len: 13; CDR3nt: TGTGCCAGCAGCACGGACAGGAACTATGGCTACACCTTC; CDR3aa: CASSTDRNYGYTF
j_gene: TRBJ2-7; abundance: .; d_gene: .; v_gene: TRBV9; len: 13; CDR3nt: TGTGCCAGCAGCAGGCAGGGCTCCTACGAGCAGTACTTC; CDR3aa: CASSRQGSYEQYF
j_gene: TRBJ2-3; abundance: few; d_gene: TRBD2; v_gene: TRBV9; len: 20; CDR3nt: TGTGCCAGCAGCACCTCCGGGGGGCTAGCGGGGGGCGGGGGCACAGATACGCAGTATTTT; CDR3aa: CASSTSGGLAGGGGTDTQYF
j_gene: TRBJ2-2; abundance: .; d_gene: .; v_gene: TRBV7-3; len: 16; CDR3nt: TGTGCCAGCAGCTTAACGTCAGGGGGGCGAGCCGGGGAGCTGTTTTTT; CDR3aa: CASSLTSGGRAGELFF
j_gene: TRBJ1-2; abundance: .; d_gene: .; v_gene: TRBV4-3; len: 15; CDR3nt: TGCGCCAGCAGCCAAACCGACAGGCAGGGCAGTGGCTACACCTTC; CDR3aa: CASSQTDRQGSGYTF
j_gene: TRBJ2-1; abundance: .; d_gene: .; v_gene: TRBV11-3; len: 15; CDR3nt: TGTGCCAGCAGCCCAAGGGGTTTACCCTACAATGAGCAGTTCTTC; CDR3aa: CASSPRGLPYNEQFF
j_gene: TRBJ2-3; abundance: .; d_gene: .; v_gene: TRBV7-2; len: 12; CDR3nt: TGTGCCAGCAGCTTGATGCGAGTTACGCAGTATTTT; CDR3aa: CASSLMRVTQYF
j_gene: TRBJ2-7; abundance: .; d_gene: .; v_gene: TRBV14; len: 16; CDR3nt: TGTGCCAGCAGCCCCATCGGCAGGCCGATGTCCTACGAGCAGTACTTC; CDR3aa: CASSPIGRPMSYEQYF
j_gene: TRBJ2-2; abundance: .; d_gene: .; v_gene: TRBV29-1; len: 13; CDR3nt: TGCAGCGGTGGACATGGTTCCCCCGGGGAGCTGTTTTTT; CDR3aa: CSGGHGSPGELFF
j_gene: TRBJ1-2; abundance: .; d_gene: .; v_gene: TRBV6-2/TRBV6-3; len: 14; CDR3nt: TGTGCCAGCAGTCCCGGGGGAGAGCGCTATGGCTACACCTTC; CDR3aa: CASSPGGERYGYTF
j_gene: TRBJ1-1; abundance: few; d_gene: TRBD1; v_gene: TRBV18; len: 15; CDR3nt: TGTGCCAGCTCCCTCCAGGGGGTCTGGGGCACTGAAGCTTTCTTT; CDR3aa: CASSLQGVWGTEAFF
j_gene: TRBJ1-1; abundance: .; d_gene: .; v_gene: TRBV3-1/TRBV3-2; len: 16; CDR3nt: TGTGCCAGCAGCCTAAGGACGGGGTATGAGGACACTGAAGCTTTCTTT; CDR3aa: CASSLRTGYEDTEAFF
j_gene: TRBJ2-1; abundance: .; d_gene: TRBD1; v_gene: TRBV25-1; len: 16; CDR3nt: TGTGCCAGCAGTGAACAGGACAGGGGGTTTGCCGATGAGCAGTTCTTC; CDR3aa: CASSEQDRGFADEQFF
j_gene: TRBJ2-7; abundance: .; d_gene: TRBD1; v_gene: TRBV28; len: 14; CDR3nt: TGTGCCAGCAGGCTCGGACAGGGTTCTTTCGAGCAGTACTTC; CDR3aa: CASRLGQGSFEQYF
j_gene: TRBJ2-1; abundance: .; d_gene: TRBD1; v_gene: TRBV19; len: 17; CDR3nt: TGTGCCAGTAGTATGAGGGGGCAGGGGGCATCAAACAATGAGCAGTTCTTC; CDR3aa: CASSMRGQGASNNEQFF
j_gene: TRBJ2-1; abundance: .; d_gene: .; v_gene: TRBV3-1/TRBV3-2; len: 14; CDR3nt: TGTGCCAGCAGCCAAGATTGGCAGGGTGATGAGCAGTTCTTC; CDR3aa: CASSQDWQGDEQFF
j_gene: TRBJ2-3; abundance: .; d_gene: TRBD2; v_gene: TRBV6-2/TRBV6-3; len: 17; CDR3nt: TGTGCCAGCAGCCCTAGACTAGCGGGGATCACAACAGATACGCAGTATTTT; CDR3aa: CASSPRLAGITTDTQYF
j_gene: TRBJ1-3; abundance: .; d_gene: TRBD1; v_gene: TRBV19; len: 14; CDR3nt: TGTGCCAGCCAGACAGGGTCGGCTGGAAACACCATATATTTT; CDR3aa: CASQTGSAGNTIYF
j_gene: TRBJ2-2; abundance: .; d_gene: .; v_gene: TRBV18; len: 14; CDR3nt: TGTGCCAGCTCACCACCTATAAACACCGGGGAGCTGTTTTTT; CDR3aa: CASSPPINTGELFF
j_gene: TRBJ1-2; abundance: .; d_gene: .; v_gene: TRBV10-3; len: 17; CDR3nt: TGTGCCATCAGTGGATCCCCTGGTCTTACAGCTAACTATGGCTACACCTTC; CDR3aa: CAISGSPGLTANYGYTF
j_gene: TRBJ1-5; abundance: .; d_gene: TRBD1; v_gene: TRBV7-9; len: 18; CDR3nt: TGTGCCAGCAGCTTAAACCCCCAAGGGGCCCCAGGGGGTACGCCCCAGCATTTT; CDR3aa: CASSLNPQGAPGGTPQHF
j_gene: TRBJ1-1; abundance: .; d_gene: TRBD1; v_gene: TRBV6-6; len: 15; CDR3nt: TGTGCCAGCAGTTTTCGACAGGGGTCTAAGGCTGAAGCTTTCTTT; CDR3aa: CASSFRQGSKAEAFF
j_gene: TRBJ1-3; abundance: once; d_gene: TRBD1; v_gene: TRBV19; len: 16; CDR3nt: TGTGCCAGTAGTGACGCAGGGGGTTCGACTGGAAACACCATATATTTT; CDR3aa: CASSDAGGSTGNTIYF
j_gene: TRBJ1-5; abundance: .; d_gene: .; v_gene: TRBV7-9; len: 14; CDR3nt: TGTGCCAGCAGCCCAGTCATGAGCAATCAGCCCCAGCATTTT; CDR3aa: CASSPVMSNQPQHF
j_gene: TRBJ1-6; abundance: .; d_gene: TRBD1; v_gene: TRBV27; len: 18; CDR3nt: TGTGCCAGCAGACTGGGACAGGGGGGCCACTCCTATAATTCACCCCTCCACTTT; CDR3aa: CASRLGQGGHSYNSPLHF
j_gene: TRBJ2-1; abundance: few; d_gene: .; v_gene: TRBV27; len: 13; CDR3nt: TGTGCCAGCAGTTTCGGGGGATTGAATGAGCAGTTCTTC; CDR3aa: CASSFGGLNEQFF
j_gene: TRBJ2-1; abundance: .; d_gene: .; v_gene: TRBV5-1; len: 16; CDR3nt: TGCGCCAGCAGCCTTACTAGCTCAAGCTCCTACAATGAGCAGTTCTTC; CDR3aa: CASSLTSSSSYNEQFF
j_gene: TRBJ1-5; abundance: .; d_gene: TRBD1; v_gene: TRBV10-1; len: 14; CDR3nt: TGCGCCAGCAGTTTTGACAGGGGCAATCAGCCCCAGCATTTT; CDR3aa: CASSFDRGNQPQHF
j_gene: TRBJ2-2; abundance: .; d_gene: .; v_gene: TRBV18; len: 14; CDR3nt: TGTGCCAGCCCGCGCGGCGCAAGCACCGGGGAGCTGTTTTTT; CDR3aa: CASPRGASTGELFF
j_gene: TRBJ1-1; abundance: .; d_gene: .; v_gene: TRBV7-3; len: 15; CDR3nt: TGTGCCAGCAGCGCACCACAGGATTTAAACACTGAAGCTTTCTTT; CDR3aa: CASSAPQDLNTEAFF
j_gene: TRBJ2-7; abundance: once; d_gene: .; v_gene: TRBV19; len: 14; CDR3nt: TGTGCCAGTAGCGCTCCGGGACAAATCTACGAGCAGTACTTC; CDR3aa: CASSAPGQIYEQYF
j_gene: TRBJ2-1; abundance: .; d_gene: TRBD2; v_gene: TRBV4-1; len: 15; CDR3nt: TGCGCCAGCAGCCCCGGGGGGGCCTCCTACAATGAGCAGTTCTTC; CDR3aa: CASSPGGASYNEQFF